These 31 T cell receptor beta chains share one sample of origin, sequenced in a study of blood T cells in healthy people across ages (dated by TCRdb to about 2015). Libraries came from 5' RACE. The listed sequencing device is Illumina HiSeq 2500. A second PCR of roughly 6 to 12 cycles was run with a J-beta primer mix and a sample-barcoded 5' primer. TCRdb reran the public reads through fastp at Q25 and MiXCR, keeping productive beta chains. Each entry is one CDR3 protein sequence, shown with its most common DNA and genes. Here the sample has about 970,000 distinct CDR3 sequences; just over 50% occur a single time. About 21% of the sample is held by the ten biggest clonotypes. Specimen: blood. The source is an older woman in good health.

In this sample, this clonotype turned up many times. The J gene is TRBJ2-5, the V gene TRBV7-2; tentative D call: TRBD1 (6 bases). The germline V gene has CDR1 SGHTA and CDR2 FQGNSA. The CDR3 runs to 16 residues. V lost 4 bases and J lost 1, with 16 bases in between. The CDR3 DNA is TGTGCCAGCAGCTATACAGGGAATCTTGCCCAAGAGACCCAGTACTTC. It specifies CASSYTGNLAQETQYF.

This sequence joins TRBV18 and TRBJ2-5; 9 bases line up with TRBD1. The CDR3 sequence is 16 residues long. Germline V gene sequence: CDR1 KGHSH, CDR2 LQKENI. After removal of 3 bases from V and 2 bases from J, the junction contained 7 bases not matched to a gene. The CDR3 nucleotides are TGTGCCAGCTCACCTTCCGGGACAGGGTTTCAAGAGACCCAGTACTTC. Translation gives CASSPSGTGFQETQYF.

CDR3 nucleotide sequence: TGCAGTGCCATGACAACCTACGAGCAGTACTTC. Its protein is CSAMTTYEQYF. This rearrangement joins TRBV20-1 to TRBJ2-4; D unclear. The closer fit of TRBJ2-7 to the DNA end suggests the J call may be wrong. Germline V CDR1 and CDR2: DFQATT, SNEGSKA (reference sequence). CDR3 size: 11 residues.

V is TRBV29-1 and J is TRBJ2-6; no reliable D call. Germline V gene data show CDR1 as SQVTM and CDR2 as ANQGSEA. Trimming took off 4 bases at V and 0 bases at J, with 13 bases between the two ends. The CDR3 sequence is 16 residues long. The CDR3 region has the DNA TGCAGCGTTGTTGGTAACCCCAGCTCTGGGGCCAACGTCCTGACTTTC. It translates to CSVVGNPSSGANVLTF.

CDR3 coding DNA: TGTGCCAGCACCCATGGTTCGGGACCGAATCAGCCCCAGCATTTT. Its translation: CASTHGSGPNQPQHF. The rearrangement uses TRBV28 and TRBJ1-5; TRBD1 might be the D (5 bases). V dropped 7 bases and J dropped 4 bases, with 17 bases sitting between them. This CDR3 has 15 residues. The germline V gene encodes CDR1 MDHEN and CDR2 SYDVKM.

This chain joins TRBV27 and TRBJ1-6; D uncertain. Germline loops: CDR1 MNHEY, CDR2 SMNVEV (reference sequence). V was clipped by 6 bases and J by 9 bases, with 15 bases between them. CDR3 size: 14 residues. The CDR3 sequence: CASREGGLGSPLHF. In DNA form, the CDR3 reads TGTGCCAGCAGGGAGGGCGGCTTGGGTTCACCCCTCCACTTT.

This rearrangement joins TRBV5-1 to TRBJ2-7; a weak D match, TRBD1 (5 bases). The V and J ends lost 5 bases and 3 bases respectively, with 15 bases between them. Germline V gives CDR1 SGHRS, CDR2 YFSETQ. The CDR3 consists of 14 residues. The CDR3 loop reads CASSPGPRDYEQYF. The CDR3 bases are TGCGCCAGCAGTCCCGGGCCCAGGGACTACGAGCAGTACTTC.

V usage is TRBV7-8 and J usage is TRBJ2-4; D not resolved. The J call may be mistaken, given a closer DNA end match to TRBJ2-7. Germline assignment: CDR1 SGHVS and CDR2 FQNEAQ. The length of the CDR3 is 12 residues. The CDR3 nucleotides read TGTGCCAGCAGCTTAGCCGTGCACGAGCAGTACTTC. Amino acid sequence: CASSLAVHEQYF.

J is TRBJ1-1 and V is TRBV7-2; maybe TRBD1 (5 bases). The germline CDR1 and CDR2 sequences are SGHTA and FQGNSA. The length of the CDR3 is 16 residues. The V end was cut by 1 base, the J end by 3 bases, with 15 bases between. In nucleotides, the CDR3 is TGTGCCAGCAGCTTAGATGTTTGGGGCAGGGACACTGAAGCTTTCTTT. Amino acids: CASSLDVWGRDTEAFF.

The chain carries TRBV20-1 and TRBJ1-2; D gene ambiguous. Trimming took off 4 bases at V and 6 bases at J, with 12 bases between the two ends. The CDR3 is 12 amino acids. The germline gives CDR1 DFQATT, CDR2 SNEGSKA (reference sequence). In nucleotides, the CDR3 is TGCAGTGCTAAGTTACAGACTCATGGCTACACCTTC. This sequence encodes CSAKLQTHGYTF.

J is TRBJ2-7 and V is TRBV20-1; D may match TRBD1 or TRBD2 (5 bases each). V gave up 3 bases and J gave up 3 bases, with 18 bases separating them. The germline V gene has CDR1 DFQATT and CDR2 SNEGSKA (reference sequence). CDR3 length equals 15 residues. CDR3 DNA sequence: TGCAGTGCTAGTGGGACCGAGACAGAGGTCTACGAGCAGTACTTC. Protein sequence: CSASGTETEVYEQYF.

This chain links TRBV30 with TRBJ2-3; D is ambiguous. Germline assignment: CDR1 GTSNPN and CDR2 SVGIG (reference sequence). V lost 0 bases, J lost 4 bases, and 14 bases lay in between. The length of the CDR3 is 15 residues. CDR3 protein: CAWSVQFGSADTQYF. CDR3 DNA: TGTGCCTGGAGTGTCCAGTTCGGATCAGCAGATACGCAGTATTTT.

This clonotype came up a few times. The chain combines TRBV5-1 with TRBJ1-5; D is unresolved. The CDR3 contains 14 residues. With 0 bases removed from V and 5 bases from J, the gap between germline ends came to 9 bases. Germline assignment: CDR1 SGHRS and CDR2 YFSETQ. The CDR3 here is CASSLERPYQPQHF. As DNA, the CDR3 is TGCGCCAGCAGCTTGGAGCGCCCCTATCAGCCCCAGCATTTT.

The V and J genes are TRBV6-6 and TRBJ2-3; D not resolved. The CDR3 covers 12 residues. The germline V and J ends were trimmed by 2 bases and 6 bases, with 6 bases remaining between them. Germline V CDR1 and CDR2: MNHNY, SVGAGI (reference sequence). DNA of the CDR3: TGTGCCAGCAGTTACATCAGGGATACGCAGTATTTT. Its protein is CASSYIRDTQYF.

Only a few counts were recorded for this clonotype. The chain links TRBV7-3 to TRBJ2-5; D is undetermined. The CDR3 has 13 residues. The V gene lost 0 bases and the J gene lost 5 bases, with 7 bases spanning the gap. From germline, CDR1 is SGHTA and CDR2 FQGTGA. In DNA form, the CDR3 reads TGTGCCAGCAGCTTAACGGGGAAGGAGACCCAGTACTTC. Its protein is CASSLTGKETQYF. Drawing the rest from reference TRBV7-3 and TRBJ2-5, the complete variable domain is GAGVSQTPSNKVTEKGKYVELRCDPISGHTALYWYRQSLGQGPEFLIYFQGTGAADDSGLPNDRFFAVRPEGSVSTLKIQRTERGDSAVYLCASSLTGKETQYFGPGTRLLVL.

The genes are TRBV18 and TRBJ2-1, with no clear D. Germline-derived CDR1 and CDR2 are KGHSH and LQKENI. V was shortened by 3 bases and J by 1 base, with 10 bases between the two germline ends. There are 15 residues in the CDR3. The DNA for the CDR3 is TGTGCCAGCTCACCTTATCAGGATTCCTACAATGAGCAGTTCTTC. Amino acid sequence: CASSPYQDSYNEQFF.

The V and J genes are TRBV10-2 and TRBJ2-1; D may be TRBD1 or TRBD2 (5 bases each). Trimming stripped 4 bases from V and 9 bases from J, with 19 bases between. Germline CDR1 WSHSY, CDR2 SAAADI. CDR3 length equals 15 residues. CDR3 in DNA: TGCGCCAGCAGTGGGGACCTGGACCCCCGGGGTGAGCAGTTCTTC. The encoded protein is CASSGDLDPRGEQFF.

This clonotype came up once. The chain couples TRBV7-9 to TRBJ2-5; D perhaps matches TRBD1 (6 bases). Germline assignment: CDR1 SEHNR and CDR2 FQNEAQ (reference sequence). Trimming left V 1 base short and J 2 bases short, with 23 bases between. The CDR3 contains 19 residues. In DNA, the CDR3 is TGTGCCAGCAGCTTAGGGGCCGAGGGGGAACCCGAAGGACAAGAGACCCAGTACTTC. This encodes CASSLGAEGEPEGQETQYF.

In regard to this clonotype: Sequence at one end of the junction differs from germline and may be a read error. The rearrangement links TRBV12-3 or TRBV12-4 to TRBJ1-2, with 7 bases fitting TRBD1. This CDR3 has 13 residues. The CDR3 sequence: CASTPGTAYGHTF. DNA of the CDR3: TGTGCCAGCACCCCGGGGACAGCGTATGGCCACACCTTC.

This chain uses TRBV20-1 with TRBJ2-5; TRBD1 aligns across 10 bases. The V segment lost 0 bases and the J segment 2 bases; nucleotides outside the gene matches: 6. The CDR3 is 16 amino acids. Germline values: CDR1 DFQATT, CDR2 SNEGSKA (reference sequence). Here the CDR3 reads CSARDLDRGFQETQYF. CDR3 DNA sequence: TGCAGTGCTAGAGATCTGGACAGGGGGTTTCAAGAGACCCAGTACTTC.

This clonotype was picked up a small number of times. The J gene is TRBJ1-4, the V gene TRBV6-1, with 7 bases identical to TRBD1. The CDR3 runs to 19 residues. Germline trimming cut 6 bases from V and 4 bases from J; bases unmatched to any gene: 20. Germline V gene lookup returns CDR1 MNHNS and CDR2 SASEGT. Written as DNA, the CDR3 is TGTGCCAGCAGCCCCGAACCCTACAGGGGCGGGCTGAATAATGAAAAACTGTTTTTT. Translation: CASSPEPYRGGLNNEKLFF.

The table lists this clonotype with a few counts. The chain has TRBV4-1 and TRBJ2-7; D not resolved. Trimming removed 0 bases from V and 5 bases from J, with 14 bases in between. The CDR3 sequence is 15 residues long. In germline, CDR1 is MGHRA, CDR2 YSYEKL. The CDR3 bases are TGCGCCAGCAGCCAAGATCCAATTCGGGCCCACGAGCAGTACTTC. Amino acid sequence: CASSQDPIRAHEQYF.

This clonotype was seen a handful of times. The V gene is TRBV4-1, the J gene TRBJ2-1; 8 positions match TRBD1. The ends lost 1 base at V and 7 bases at J; junction bases unmatched: 9. The CDR3 loop spans 16 amino acids. Germline V gene data show CDR1 as MGHRA and CDR2 as YSYEKL. The CDR3 DNA reads TGCGCCAGCAGCCAAGTCCATGGGCAGGGGGCTAATGAGCAGTTCTTC. This codes for CASSQVHGQGANEQFF.

The chain carries TRBV11-1 and TRBJ2-1; TRBD1 aligns across 9 bases. This CDR3 spans 17 amino acids. The V and J ends lost 4 bases and 12 bases, in that order; junction bases with no gene match: 19. Looked up from germline, CDR1 is SGHAT and CDR2 is FQDESV (reference sequence). CDR3 DNA: TGTGCCAGCAGCTACACGGCGTCCGGGACAGGGCCCCATGGGCAGTTCTTC. Residues: CASSYTASGTGPHGQFF.

The chain combines TRBV7-8 with TRBJ2-7, with TRBD2 matching 11 bases. The CDR3 consists of 16 residues. Unmatched junction bases numbered 7, after V lost 2 bases and J lost 4 bases. Germline loops: CDR1 SGHVS, CDR2 FQNEAQ. The CDR3: CASSLLAGGTRYEQYF. The CDR3 region has the DNA TGTGCCAGCAGCTTATTAGCGGGAGGGACGAGATACGAGCAGTACTTC.

This clonotype was seen only a few times. At one end, the junction sequence differs from germline, possibly due to a read error. The chain is built from TRBV12-3 or TRBV12-4 and TRBJ2-3, with 7 bases identical to TRBD2. The CDR3 loop spans 13 amino acids. CDR3 nucleotide sequence: TGTGCCAGCAGTTTAGGCGGGGGAGATACGCGGTATTTT. Amino acids: CASSLGGGDTRYF.

This clonotype was observed a handful of times. The rearrangement uses TRBV28 and TRBJ2-7; possibly TRBD2 for D (5 bases). This CDR3 spans 14 amino acids. Germline CDR1 is MDHEN and CDR2 is SYDVKM. Trimming removed 2 bases at V and 1 base at J, with 9 bases between. The CDR3 reads CASSLRRLSYEQYF. CDR3 DNA: TGTGCCAGCAGTTTAAGGAGGTTGTCCTACGAGCAGTACTTC.

The gene calls are TRBV6-4 and TRBJ2-7; no clear D gene. V was shortened by 6 bases and J by 7 bases, with 22 bases between the two germline ends. The CDR3 is 15 residues long. Looked up from germline, CDR1 is MRHNA and CDR2 is SNTAGT. The chain's CDR3 is CASSGDVGSYNEQYF. The DNA for the CDR3 is TGTGCCAGCAGCGGTGACGTTGGCTCCTACAATGAGCAGTACTTC.

The chain links TRBV6-5 to TRBJ2-1; D is possibly TRBD1 (5 bases). The J call could be wrong; TRBJ2-7 is a better fit for the DNA end. Per the germline V gene, CDR1 is MNHEY and CDR2 is SVGAGI. The length of the CDR3 is 14 residues. DNA for the CDR3: TGTGCCAGCAGTTCAGGCGTGGGGCCCTACGAGCAGTACTTC. It codes for CASSSGVGPYEQYF.

This chain joins TRBV5-1 and TRBJ2-1, with 7 positions matching TRBD2. V dropped 4 bases and J dropped 7; count of bases not matched to a gene: 5. The CDR3 runs 13 residues. Germline V gene sequence: CDR1 SGHRS, CDR2 YFSETQ. CDR3: CASSGAGENEQFF. The CDR3 bases are TGCGCCAGCAGCGGGGCGGGGGAGAATGAGCAGTTCTTC.

This clonotype occurred once. The chain is built from TRBV5-1 and TRBJ2-2; D is unresolved. Germline CDR1 is SGHRS and CDR2 is YFSETQ. Trimming took 2 bases from V and 4 from J, leaving 6 bases between them. The CDR3 runs 13 residues. The CDR3 loop is CASSFTATGELFF. The CDR3 DNA sequence: TGCGCCAGCAGCTTCACAGCCACCGGGGAGCTGTTTTTT.